This TCR beta chain was captured in a study of OX40 agonist ivuxolimab in advanced cancers. At the level of the study: Those treated in dose escalation had hepatocellular carcinoma, melanoma, renal cell cancer or head and neck cancer. Patients with prior anti-PD-1, anti-PD-L1 or anti-CTLA-4 therapy were eligible; 40% to 45% had some.

The CDR3 contains 18 residues. Trimming at V came to 2 bases and at J to 7 bases, leaving 13 bases not matched to a gene. Only in-frame clones appear in the TCRdb table, and some are missing; sequencing was by immunoSEQ multiplex PCR. The data hold about 85,000 clones, with 84% observed a single time. This chain uses TRBV23-1 with TRBJ1-6; 8 nucleotides agree with TRBD1. TRBV23-1 is designated an ORF whose function remains uncertain. Sequencing was performed on CD4+ or CD8+ T cells sorted from blood, taken in a trial of the OX40 agonist ivuxolimab. The TCR comes from an adult with an advanced solid tumor such as melanoma, head and neck, liver or kidney cancer. For the CDR3, the DNA is TGCGCCAGCAGTCAAATCCGGGTGGGCAGGGGGCGGAATTCACCCCTCCACTTT. Its protein is CASSQIRVGRGRNSPLHF.